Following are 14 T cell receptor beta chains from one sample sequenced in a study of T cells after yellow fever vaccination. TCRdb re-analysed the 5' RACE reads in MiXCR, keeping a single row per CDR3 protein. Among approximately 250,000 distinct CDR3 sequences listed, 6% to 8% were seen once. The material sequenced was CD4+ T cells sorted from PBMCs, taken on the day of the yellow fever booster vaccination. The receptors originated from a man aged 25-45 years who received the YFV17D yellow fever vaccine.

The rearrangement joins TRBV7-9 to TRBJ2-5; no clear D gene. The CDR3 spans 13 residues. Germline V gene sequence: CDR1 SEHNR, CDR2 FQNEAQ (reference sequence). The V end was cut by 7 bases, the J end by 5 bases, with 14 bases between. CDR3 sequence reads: CASNVVPWETQYF. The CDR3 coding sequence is TGTGCCAGCAACGTGGTTCCTTGGGAGACCCAGTACTTC. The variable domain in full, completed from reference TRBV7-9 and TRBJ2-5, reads DTGVSQNPRHKITKRGQNVTFRCDPISEHNRLYWYRQTLGQGPEFLTYFQNEAQLEKSRLLSDRFSAERPKGSFSTLEIQRTEQGDSAMYLCASNVVPWETQYFGPGTRLLVL.

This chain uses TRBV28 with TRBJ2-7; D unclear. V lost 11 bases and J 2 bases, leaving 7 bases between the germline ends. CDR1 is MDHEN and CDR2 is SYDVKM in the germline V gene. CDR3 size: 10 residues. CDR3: CAPPPYEQYF. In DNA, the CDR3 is TGTGCCCCCCCCCCCTACGAGCAGTACTTC.

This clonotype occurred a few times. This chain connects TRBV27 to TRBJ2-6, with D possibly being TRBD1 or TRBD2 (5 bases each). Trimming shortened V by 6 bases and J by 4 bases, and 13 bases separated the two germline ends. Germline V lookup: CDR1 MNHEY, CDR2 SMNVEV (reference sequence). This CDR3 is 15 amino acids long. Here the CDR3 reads CASSAWDRGANVLTF. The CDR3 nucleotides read TGTGCCAGCAGCGCCTGGGACCGCGGGGCCAACGTCCTGACTTTC.

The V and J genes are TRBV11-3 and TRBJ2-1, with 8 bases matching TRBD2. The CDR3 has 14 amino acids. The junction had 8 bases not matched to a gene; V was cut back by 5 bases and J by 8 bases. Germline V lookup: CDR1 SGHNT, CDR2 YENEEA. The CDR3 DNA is TGTGCCAGCAGCGGAAGCGGGAGTCAATATGAGCAGTTCTTC. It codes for CASSGSGSQYEQFF.

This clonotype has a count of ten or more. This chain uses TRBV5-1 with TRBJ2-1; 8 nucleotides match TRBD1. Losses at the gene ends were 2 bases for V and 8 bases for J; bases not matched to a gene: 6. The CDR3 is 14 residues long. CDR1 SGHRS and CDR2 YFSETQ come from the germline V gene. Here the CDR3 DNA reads TGCGCCAGCAGCTTAAAAGCAGGGGGCTATGAGCAGTTCTTC. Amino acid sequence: CASSLKAGGYEQFF.

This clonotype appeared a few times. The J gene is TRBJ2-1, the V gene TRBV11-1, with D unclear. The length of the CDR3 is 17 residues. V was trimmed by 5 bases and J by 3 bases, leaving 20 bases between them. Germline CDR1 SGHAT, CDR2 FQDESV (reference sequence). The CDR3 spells CASSPFLTSSSYNEQFF. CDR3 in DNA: TGTGCCAGCAGCCCATTTCTTACGTCCAGCAGCTACAATGAGCAGTTCTTC.

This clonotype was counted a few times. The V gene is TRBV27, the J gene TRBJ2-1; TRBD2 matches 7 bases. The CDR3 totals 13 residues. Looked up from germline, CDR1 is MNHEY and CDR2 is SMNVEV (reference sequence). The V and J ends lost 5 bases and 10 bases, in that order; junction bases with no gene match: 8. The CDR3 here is CASSPSGRAEQFF. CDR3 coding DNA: TGTGCCAGCAGTCCTAGCGGACGCGCGGAGCAGTTCTTC.

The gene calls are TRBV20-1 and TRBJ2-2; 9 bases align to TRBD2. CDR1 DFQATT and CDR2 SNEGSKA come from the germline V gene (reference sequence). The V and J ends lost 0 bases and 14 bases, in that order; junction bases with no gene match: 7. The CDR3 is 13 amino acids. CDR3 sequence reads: CSARDGLASRLFF. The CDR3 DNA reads TGCAGTGCTAGAGACGGACTAGCGTCCCGACTGTTTTTT.

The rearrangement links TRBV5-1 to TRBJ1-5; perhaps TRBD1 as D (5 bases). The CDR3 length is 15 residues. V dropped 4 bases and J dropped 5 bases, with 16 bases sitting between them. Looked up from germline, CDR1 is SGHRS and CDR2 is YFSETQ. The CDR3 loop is CASSPTGENYQPQHF. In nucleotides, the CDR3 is TGCGCCAGCAGCCCAACGGGGGAGAATTATCAGCCCCAGCATTTT.

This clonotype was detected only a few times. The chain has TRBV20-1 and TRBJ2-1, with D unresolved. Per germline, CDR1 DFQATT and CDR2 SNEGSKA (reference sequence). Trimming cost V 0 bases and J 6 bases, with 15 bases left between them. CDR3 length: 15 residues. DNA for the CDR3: TGCAGTGCTAGAGAAGAAGCAAACTTACCCAATGAGCAGTTCTTC. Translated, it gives CSAREEANLPNEQFF.

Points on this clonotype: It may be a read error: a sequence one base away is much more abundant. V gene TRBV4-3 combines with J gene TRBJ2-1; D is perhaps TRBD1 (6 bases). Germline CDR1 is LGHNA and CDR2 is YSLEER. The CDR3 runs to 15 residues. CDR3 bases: TGCGCCAGCGGCCAAGAAGGGGGTGCCGTGAATGAGCAGTTCTTC. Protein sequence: CASGQEGGAVNEQFF.

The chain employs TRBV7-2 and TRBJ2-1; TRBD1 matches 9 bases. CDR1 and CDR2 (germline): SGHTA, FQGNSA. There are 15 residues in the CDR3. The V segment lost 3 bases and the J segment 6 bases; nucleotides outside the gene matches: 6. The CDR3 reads CASSFAGTGRNEQFF. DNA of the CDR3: TGTGCCAGCAGCTTTGCGGGGACAGGGCGCAATGAGCAGTTCTTC.

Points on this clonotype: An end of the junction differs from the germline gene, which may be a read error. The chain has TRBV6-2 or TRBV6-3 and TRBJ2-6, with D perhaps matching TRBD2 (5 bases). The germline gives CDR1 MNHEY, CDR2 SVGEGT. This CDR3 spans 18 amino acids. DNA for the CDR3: TGTGCCAGCAGTTGGGATTTTCTAGCCAACTCTGGGCCCAACGTCCTGACTTTC. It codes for CASSWDFLANSGPNVLTF.

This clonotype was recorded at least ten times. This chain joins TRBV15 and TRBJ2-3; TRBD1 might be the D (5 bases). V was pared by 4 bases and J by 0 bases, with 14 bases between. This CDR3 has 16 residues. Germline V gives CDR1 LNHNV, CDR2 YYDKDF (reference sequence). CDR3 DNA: TGTGCCACCAGCAAACCGACAGCCCAAAGCACAGATACGCAGTATTTT. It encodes CATSKPTAQSTDTQYF.